Shown below are 5 T cell receptor beta chains from a single sample sequenced in a study of graft-versus-host responses after intestinal transplantation. TCRdb's table, derived via immunoSEQ multiplex PCR, lists solely in-frame clones and lacks some. Found here are tens of thousands of clones, around 93% of them singletons; the top ten hold roughly 0.2%. Their antigens remain unidentified. Sequencing was performed on unstimulated CD4+ T cells sorted from spleen or lymph node cells, taken before transplant. The receptors shown here come from a human donor who was the organ donor for an intestinal transplant.

This rearrangement joins TRBV10-1 to TRBJ2-1; 10 positions agree with TRBD2. V gave up 3 bases and J gave up 6 bases; unmatched junction bases: 8. This CDR3 is 16 amino acids long. The germline gives CDR1 WNHNN, CDR2 SYGVQD (reference sequence). CDR3 sequence (DNA): TGCGCCAGCAGTGAAATTAGCGGGGGGACCCTCAATGAGCAGTTCTTC. It translates to CASSEISGGTLNEQFF.

V gene TRBV7-8 combines with J gene TRBJ2-7; TRBD1 matches at 11 bases. Germline lookup yields CDR1 SGHVS and CDR2 FQNEAQ. V shed 1 base, J shed 5 bases, and the junction held 4 bases outside the gene matches. The CDR3 contains 15 residues. CDR3 DNA sequence: TGTGCCAGCAGCTTAGTGGGACAGGGGGGACACGAGCAGTACTTC. Translated: CASSLVGQGGHEQYF.

The chain is built from TRBV29-1 and TRBJ2-3; no clear D. CDR3 length equals 14 residues. Trimming took off 2 bases at V and 3 bases at J, with 12 bases between the two ends. Germline V gene sequence: CDR1 SQVTM, CDR2 ANQGSEA. The CDR3 reads CSVESGFRTDTQYF. CDR3 coding DNA: TGCAGCGTTGAATCAGGATTCCGTACAGATACGCAGTATTTT.

The chain joins TRBV5-1 to TRBJ1-1; the D gene is possibly TRBD1 (6 bases). Germline CDR1 is SGHRS and CDR2 is YFSETQ. The CDR3 totals 14 residues. The V end lost 0 bases, the J end lost 6 bases, and 12 bases lay between the germline ends. The CDR3 loop reads CASSLEQGWAEAFF. CDR3 coding DNA: TGCGCCAGCAGCTTGGAACAGGGTTGGGCTGAAGCTTTCTTT.

This chain uses TRBV28 with TRBJ2-7, with 7 nucleotides matching TRBD2. The CDR3 runs to 11 residues. In germline, CDR1 is MDHEN, CDR2 SYDVKM. The V and J ends lost 3 bases and 9 bases, in that order; junction bases with no gene match: 2. CDR3 sequence reads: CASSLGGRQYF. The CDR3 coding sequence is TGTGCCAGCAGTTTGGGAGGGAGGCAGTACTTC.